The source of this T cell receptor beta chain is a study of T cell repertoires in cytomegalovirus infection. As for the study in general: Signatures in public TCR beta sequences pointed to both CMV infection and matching HLA type.

General study results and limits: People with CMV and the relevant HLA were identified by cumulative public TCR beta family frequency. Clonotype analysis showed dominance of the ex vivo response by HLA-C-restricted CMV-specific TCR beta clonotypes.

Using its own MiXCR run on the reads, TCRdb lists one record per CDR3 protein. This sample carries roughly 720,000 distinct CDR3 sequences, 35% to 40% of them seen once, and the ten largest clones take 2.5% to 3.5%. Looked up from germline, CDR1 is MNHNY and CDR2 is SVGAGI (reference sequence). The V end was cut by 2 bases, the J end by 2 bases, with 17 bases between. The CDR3 is 17 residues long. In the case of this clonotype: The antigen remains unidentified.

This chain uses TRBV6-6 with TRBJ2-3, with TRBD2 as a possible D gene (5 bases). Sample: PBMCs. The TCR was taken from a human donor in good health (CMV status not recorded). Some clones in this sample may be carry-over from other donors' samples. The CDR3 reads CASSYASGFLLTDTQYF. CDR3 bases: TGTGCCAGCAGTTACGCCTCGGGGTTCCTGCTCACAGATACGCAGTATTTT.